This T cell receptor beta chain derives from a study of blood T cell repertoires in COVID-19. The data were produced by immunoSEQ multiplex PCR, yet TCRdb's version contains in-frame clones alone and is incomplete. The data hold 100,000 to 150,000 clones, with 85% to 90% observed a single time. Trimming cost V 0 bases and J 9 bases, with 5 bases left between them. Germline CDR1 KGHDR, CDR2 SFDVKD. The CDR3 has 11 amino acids. The sequence came from a man in his sixties with COVID-19, enrolled during active disease. This chain joins TRBV24-1 and TRBJ2-7, with a tentative D call TRBD2 (5 bases). Sequenced material: peripheral blood. Here the CDR3 reads CATSDLGRQYF. The CDR3, as DNA: TGTGCCACCAGTGATTTGGGGAGGCAGTACTTC.